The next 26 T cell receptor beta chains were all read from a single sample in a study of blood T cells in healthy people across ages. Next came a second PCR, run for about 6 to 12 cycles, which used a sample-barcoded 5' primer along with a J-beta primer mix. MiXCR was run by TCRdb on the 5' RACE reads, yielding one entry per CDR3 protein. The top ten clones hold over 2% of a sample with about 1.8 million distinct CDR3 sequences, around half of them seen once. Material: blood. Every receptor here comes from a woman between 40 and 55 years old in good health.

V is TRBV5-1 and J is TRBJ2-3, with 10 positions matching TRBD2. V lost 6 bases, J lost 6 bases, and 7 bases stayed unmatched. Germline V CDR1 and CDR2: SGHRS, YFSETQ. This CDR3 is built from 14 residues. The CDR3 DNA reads TGCGCCAGCACCACTAGCGGGGATTCGGATACGCAGTATTTT. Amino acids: CASTTSGDSDTQYF.

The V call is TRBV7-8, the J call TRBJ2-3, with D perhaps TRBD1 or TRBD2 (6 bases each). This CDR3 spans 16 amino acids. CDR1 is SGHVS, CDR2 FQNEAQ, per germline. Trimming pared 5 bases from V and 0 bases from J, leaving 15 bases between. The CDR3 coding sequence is TGTGCCAGCAGCCCAAATCCCGGGGGCAGCACAGATACGCAGTATTTT. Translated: CASSPNPGGSTDTQYF.

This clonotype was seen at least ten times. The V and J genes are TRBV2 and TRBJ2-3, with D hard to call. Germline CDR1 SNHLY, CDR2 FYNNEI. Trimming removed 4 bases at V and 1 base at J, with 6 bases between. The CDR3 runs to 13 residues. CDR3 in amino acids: CASSGDGTDTQYF. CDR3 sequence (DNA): TGTGCCAGCAGTGGTGACGGCACAGATACGCAGTATTTT. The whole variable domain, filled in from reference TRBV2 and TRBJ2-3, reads EPEVTQTPSHQVTQMGQEVILRCVPISNHLYFYWYRQILGQKVEFLVSFYNNEISEKSEIFDDQFSVERPDGSNFTLKIRSTKLEDSAMYFCASSGDGTDTQYFGPGTRLTVL.

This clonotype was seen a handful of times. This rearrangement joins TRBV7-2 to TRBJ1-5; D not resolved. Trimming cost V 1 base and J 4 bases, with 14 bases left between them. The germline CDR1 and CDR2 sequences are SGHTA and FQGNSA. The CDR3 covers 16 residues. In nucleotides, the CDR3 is TGTGCCAGCAGCTTAGAAATTGGAGGAGGGAATCAGCCCCAGCATTTT. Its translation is CASSLEIGGGNQPQHF.

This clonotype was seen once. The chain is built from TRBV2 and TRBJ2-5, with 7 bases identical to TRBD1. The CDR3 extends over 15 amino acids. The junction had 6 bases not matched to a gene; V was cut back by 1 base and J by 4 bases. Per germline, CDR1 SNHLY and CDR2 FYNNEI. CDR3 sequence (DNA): TGTGCCAGCAGTGAAGAAGGGGGCGCCGCAGAGACCCAGTACTTC. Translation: CASSEEGGAAETQYF.

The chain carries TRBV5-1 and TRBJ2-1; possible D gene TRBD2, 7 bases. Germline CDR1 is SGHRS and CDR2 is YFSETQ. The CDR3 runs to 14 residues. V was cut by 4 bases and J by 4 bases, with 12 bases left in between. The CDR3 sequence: CASSRGAEYNEQFF. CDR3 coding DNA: TGCGCCAGCAGCCGGGGGGCAGAATACAATGAGCAGTTCTTC.

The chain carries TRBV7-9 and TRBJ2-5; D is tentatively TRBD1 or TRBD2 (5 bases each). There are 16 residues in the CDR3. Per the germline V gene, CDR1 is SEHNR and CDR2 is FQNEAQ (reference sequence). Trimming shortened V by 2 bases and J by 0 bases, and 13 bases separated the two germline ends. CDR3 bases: TGTGCCAGCAGCTTATGGCAGGGAGAGTACCAAGAGACCCAGTACTTC. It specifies CASSLWQGEYQETQYF.

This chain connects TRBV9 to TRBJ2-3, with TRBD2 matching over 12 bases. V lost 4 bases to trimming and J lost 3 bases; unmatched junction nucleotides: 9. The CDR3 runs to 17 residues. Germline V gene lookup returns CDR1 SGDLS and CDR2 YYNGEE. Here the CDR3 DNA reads TGTGCCAGCAGCATCGGACCCACTAGCGGGGGGACAGATACGCAGTATTTT. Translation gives CASSIGPTSGGTDTQYF.

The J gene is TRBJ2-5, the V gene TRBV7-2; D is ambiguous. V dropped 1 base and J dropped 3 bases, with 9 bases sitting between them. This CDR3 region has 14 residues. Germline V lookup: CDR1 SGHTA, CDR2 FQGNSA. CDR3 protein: CASSLGMAEETQYF. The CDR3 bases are TGTGCCAGCAGCTTAGGGATGGCAGAAGAGACCCAGTACTTC.

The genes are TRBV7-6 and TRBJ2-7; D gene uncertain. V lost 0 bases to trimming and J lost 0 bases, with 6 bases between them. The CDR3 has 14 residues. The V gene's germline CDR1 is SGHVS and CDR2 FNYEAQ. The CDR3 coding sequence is TGTGCCAGCAGCTTAGCGGTGGGCTCCTACGAGCAGTACTTC. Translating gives CASSLAVGSYEQYF.

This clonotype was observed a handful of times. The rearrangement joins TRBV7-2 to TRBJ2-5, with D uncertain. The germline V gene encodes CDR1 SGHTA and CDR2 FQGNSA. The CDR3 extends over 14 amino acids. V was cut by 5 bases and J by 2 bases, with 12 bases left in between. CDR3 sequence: CASSPAFAQETQYF. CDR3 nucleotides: TGTGCCAGCAGCCCTGCGTTTGCTCAAGAGACCCAGTACTTC.

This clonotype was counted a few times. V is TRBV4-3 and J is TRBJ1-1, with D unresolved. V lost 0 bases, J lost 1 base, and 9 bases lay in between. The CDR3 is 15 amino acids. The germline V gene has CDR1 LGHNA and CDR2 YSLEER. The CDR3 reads CASSQDYPQNTEAFF. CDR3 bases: TGCGCCAGCAGCCAAGATTACCCCCAGAACACTGAAGCTTTCTTT.

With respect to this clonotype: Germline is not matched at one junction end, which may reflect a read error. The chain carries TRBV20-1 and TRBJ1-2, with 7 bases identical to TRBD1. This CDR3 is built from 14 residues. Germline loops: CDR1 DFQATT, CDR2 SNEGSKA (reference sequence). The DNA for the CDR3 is TGCAGTGCTAGGCGTCCCGACAGGGTCTATGGCTACGCCTTC. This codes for CSARRPDRVYGYAF.

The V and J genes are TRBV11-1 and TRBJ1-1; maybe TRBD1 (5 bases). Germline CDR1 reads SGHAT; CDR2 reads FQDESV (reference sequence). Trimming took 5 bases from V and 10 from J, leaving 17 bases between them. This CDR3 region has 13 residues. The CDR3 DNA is TGTGCCAGCAGCCTCTCCGGGACGGCGGGAGCTTTCTTT. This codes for CASSLSGTAGAFF.

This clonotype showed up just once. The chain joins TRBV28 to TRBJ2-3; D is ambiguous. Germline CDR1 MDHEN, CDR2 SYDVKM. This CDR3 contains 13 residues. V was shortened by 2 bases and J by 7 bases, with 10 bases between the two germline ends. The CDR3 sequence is CASSLGQAHTQYF. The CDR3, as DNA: TGTGCCAGCAGTTTAGGGCAGGCCCATACGCAGTATTTT.

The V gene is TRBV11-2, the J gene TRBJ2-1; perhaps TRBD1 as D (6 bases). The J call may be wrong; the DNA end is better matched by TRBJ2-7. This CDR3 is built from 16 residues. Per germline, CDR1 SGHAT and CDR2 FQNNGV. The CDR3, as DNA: TGTGCCAGCAGCGAAACAGGGAGAGCTACTGTTTACGAGCAGTACTTC. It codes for CASSETGRATVYEQYF.

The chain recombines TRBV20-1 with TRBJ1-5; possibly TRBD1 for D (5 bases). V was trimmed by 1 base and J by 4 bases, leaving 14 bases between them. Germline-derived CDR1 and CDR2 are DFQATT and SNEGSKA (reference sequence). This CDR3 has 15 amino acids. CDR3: CSARASRWGNQPQHF. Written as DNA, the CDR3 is TGCAGTGCTAGAGCTTCTAGATGGGGGAATCAGCCCCAGCATTTT.

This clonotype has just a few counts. This CDR3 reads CASSLETGPSGGYTF. The DNA for the CDR3 is TGTGCCAGCAGCTTGGAAACCGGGCCTTCCGGGGGCTACACCTTC. This sequence joins TRBV5-5 and TRBJ1-2; no clear D. V was trimmed by 0 bases and J by 8 bases, leaving 17 bases between them. There are 15 residues in the CDR3. Germline loops: CDR1 SGHKS, CDR2 YYEKEE (reference sequence).

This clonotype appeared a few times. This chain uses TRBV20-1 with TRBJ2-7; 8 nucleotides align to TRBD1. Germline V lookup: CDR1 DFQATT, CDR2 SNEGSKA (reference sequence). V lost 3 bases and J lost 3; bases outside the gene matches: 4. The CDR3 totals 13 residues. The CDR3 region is CSASSGTGYEQYF. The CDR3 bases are TGCAGTGCTAGTAGTGGGACAGGCTACGAGCAGTACTTC.

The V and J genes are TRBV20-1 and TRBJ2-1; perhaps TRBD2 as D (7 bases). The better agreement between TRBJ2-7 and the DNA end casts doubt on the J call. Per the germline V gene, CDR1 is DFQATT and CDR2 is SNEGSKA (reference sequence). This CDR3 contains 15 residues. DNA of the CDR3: TGCAGTGCTAGTGGGGGGGGCCTTTCCTACAATGAGCAGTACTTC. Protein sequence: CSASGGGLSYNEQYF.

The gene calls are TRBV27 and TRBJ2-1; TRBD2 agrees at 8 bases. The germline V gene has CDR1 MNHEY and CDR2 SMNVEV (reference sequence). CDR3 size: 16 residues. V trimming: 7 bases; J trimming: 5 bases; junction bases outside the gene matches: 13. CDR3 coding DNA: TGTGCCAGCAAAAAGACGGGGGGGCCAAGGGACAATGAGCAGTTCTTC. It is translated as CASKKTGGPRDNEQFF.

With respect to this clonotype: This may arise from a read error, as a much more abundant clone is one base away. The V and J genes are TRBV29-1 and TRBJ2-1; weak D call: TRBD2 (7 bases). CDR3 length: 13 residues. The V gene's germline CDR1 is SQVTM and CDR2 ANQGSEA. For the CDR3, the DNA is TGCAGCGTTGGGGGGGGGCTCTACAATGAGCAGTCCTTC. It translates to CSVGGGLYNEQSF.

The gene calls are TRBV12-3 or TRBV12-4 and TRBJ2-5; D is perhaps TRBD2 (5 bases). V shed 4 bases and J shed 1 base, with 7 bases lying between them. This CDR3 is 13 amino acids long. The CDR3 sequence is CASSWGVQETQYF. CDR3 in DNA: TGTGCCAGCAGTTGGGGAGTCCAAGAGACCCAGTACTTC.

CDR3 sequence (DNA): TGTGCCAGCAGTTTATCTCCTCATATGTGGGGACAGGGGGTCTACGAGCAGTACTTC. Translating gives CASSLSPHMWGQGVYEQYF. The chain combines TRBV27 with TRBJ2-7; 11 nucleotides agree with TRBD1. The germline gives CDR1 MNHEY, CDR2 SMNVEV (reference sequence). This CDR3 has 19 residues. V dropped 0 bases and J dropped 3; count of bases not matched to a gene: 13.

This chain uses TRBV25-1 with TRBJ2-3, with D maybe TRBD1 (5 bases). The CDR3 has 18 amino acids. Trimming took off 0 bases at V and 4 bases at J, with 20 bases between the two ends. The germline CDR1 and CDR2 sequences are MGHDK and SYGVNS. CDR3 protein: CASSEYIQAWGLPDTQYF. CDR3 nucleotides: TGTGCCAGCAGTGAATATATCCAGGCTTGGGGCCTCCCAGATACGCAGTATTTT.

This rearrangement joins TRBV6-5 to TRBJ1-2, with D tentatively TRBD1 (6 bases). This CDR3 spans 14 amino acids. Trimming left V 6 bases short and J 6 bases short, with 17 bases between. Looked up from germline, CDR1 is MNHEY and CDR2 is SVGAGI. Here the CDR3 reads CASSSSGQGNGYTF. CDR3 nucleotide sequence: TGTGCCAGCAGCTCGTCCGGGCAGGGGAATGGCTACACCTTC.